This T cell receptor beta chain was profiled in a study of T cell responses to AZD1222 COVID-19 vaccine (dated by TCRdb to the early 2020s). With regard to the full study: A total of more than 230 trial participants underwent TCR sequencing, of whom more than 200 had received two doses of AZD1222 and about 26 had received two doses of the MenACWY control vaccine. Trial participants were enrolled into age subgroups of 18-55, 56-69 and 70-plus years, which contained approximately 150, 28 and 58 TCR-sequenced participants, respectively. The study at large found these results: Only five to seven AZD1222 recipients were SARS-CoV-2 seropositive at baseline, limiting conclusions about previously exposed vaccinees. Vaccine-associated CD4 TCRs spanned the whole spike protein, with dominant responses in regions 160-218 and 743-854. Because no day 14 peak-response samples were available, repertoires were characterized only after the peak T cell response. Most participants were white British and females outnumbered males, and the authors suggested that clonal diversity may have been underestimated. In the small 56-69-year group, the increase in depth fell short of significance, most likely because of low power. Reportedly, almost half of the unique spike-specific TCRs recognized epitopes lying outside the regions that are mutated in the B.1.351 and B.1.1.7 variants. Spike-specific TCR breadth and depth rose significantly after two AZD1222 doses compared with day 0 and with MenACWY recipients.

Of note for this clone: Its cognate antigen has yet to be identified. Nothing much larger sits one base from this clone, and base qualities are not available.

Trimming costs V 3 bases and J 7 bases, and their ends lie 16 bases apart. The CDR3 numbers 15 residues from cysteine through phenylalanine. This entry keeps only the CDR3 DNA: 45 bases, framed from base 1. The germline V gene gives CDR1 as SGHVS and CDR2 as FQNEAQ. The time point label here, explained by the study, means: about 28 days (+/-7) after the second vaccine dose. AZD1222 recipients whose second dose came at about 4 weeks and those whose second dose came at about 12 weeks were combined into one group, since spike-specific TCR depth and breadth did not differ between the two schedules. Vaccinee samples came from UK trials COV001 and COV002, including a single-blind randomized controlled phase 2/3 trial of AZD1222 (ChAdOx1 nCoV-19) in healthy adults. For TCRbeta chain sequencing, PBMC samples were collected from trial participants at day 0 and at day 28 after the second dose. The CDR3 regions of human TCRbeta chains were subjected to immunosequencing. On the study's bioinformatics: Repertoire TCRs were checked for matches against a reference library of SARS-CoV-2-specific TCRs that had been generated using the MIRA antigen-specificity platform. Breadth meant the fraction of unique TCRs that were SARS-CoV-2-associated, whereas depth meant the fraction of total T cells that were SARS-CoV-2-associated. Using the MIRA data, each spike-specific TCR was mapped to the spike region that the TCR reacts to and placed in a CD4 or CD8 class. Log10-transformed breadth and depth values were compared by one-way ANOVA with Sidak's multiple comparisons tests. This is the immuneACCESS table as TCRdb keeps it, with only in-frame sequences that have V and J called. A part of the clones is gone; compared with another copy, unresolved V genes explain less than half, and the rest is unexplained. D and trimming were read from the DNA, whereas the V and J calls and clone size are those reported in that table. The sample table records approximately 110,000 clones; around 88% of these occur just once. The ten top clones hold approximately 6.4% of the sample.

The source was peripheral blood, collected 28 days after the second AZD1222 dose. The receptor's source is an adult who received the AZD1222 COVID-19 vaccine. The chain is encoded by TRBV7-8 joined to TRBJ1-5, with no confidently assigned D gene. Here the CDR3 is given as CASSFWVGRGQPQHF. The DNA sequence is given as TGTGCCAGCAGCTTTTGGGTCGGACGCGGACAGCCCCAGCATTTT.